The next 21 T cell receptor beta chains were all read from a single sample in a study of pediatric ulcerative colitis. Repertoires were generated with immunoSEQ multiplex PCR, while TCRdb's copy carries only in-frame clones and drops some. Here the sample spans about 32,000 clones, around 80% being singletons. Sequenced: blood. These receptors were obtained from a boy between 10 and 17 years old with severe ulcerative colitis.

This clone was recorded once. In DNA form, the CDR3 reads TGTGCCTGGACCGCCGGGGGGCAAGAGACCCAGTACTTC. Protein: CAWTAGGQETQYF. The J gene is TRBJ2-5, the V gene TRBV30, with 7 positions matching TRBD2. V shed 4 bases and J 2 bases; nucleotides not matched to a gene: 4. Germline loops: CDR1 GTSNPN, CDR2 SVGIG (reference sequence). CDR3 length: 13 residues.

The chain joins TRBV6-1 to TRBJ1-2; D unclear. CDR1 and CDR2 (germline): MNHNS, SASEGT. The CDR3 has 13 residues. The germline V and J ends were trimmed by 4 bases and 8 bases, with 14 bases remaining between them. As DNA, the CDR3 is TGTGCCAGCAGTGGGGCAGAATCCTCCGGCTACACCTTC. Translating gives CASSGAESSGYTF.

The chain recombines TRBV18 with TRBJ2-1; D not resolved. This CDR3 has 12 residues. The V end lost 6 bases, the J end lost 7 bases, and 10 bases lay between the germline ends. Germline CDR1 KGHSH, CDR2 LQKENI. CDR3 sequence (DNA): TGTGCCAGCTCTGCGGTCCAGAATGAGCAGTTCTTC. Protein: CASSAVQNEQFF.

The chain carries TRBV6-1 and TRBJ1-1; possibly TRBD1 for D (5 bases). There are 10 residues in the CDR3. V lost 10 bases, J lost 9 bases, and 12 bases lay in between. Per the germline V gene, CDR1 is MNHNS and CDR2 is SASEGT. CDR3 amino acids: CATEQGKAFF. CDR3 in DNA: TGTGCCACCGAGCAGGGTAAAGCTTTCTTT.

The chain joins TRBV29-1 to TRBJ2-7; D is unclear. The CDR3 has 12 amino acids. Germline V gene lookup returns CDR1 SQVTM and CDR2 ANQGSEA. Trimming left V 4 bases short and J 7 bases short, with 14 bases between. The CDR3 DNA is TGCAGCGTTGGGCCCGGGCTCCTGGAGCAGTACTTC. It encodes CSVGPGLLEQYF.

This clone appeared once. The rearrangement uses TRBV7-7 and TRBJ2-5; unclear D gene. Germline V CDR1 and CDR2: SSHAT, FNYEAQ (reference sequence). There are 14 residues in the CDR3. Trimming pared 3 bases from V and 1 base from J, leaving 9 bases between. The CDR3 nucleotides read TGTGCCAGCAGCTTGGGCGGTTTCCAAGAGACCCAGTACTTC. It is translated as CASSLGGFQETQYF.

The chain recombines TRBV7-9 with TRBJ1-5; no reliable D call. V dropped 0 bases and J dropped 1 base, with 4 bases sitting between them. The CDR3 is made up of 14 amino acids. The V gene's germline CDR1 is SEHNR and CDR2 FQNEAQ (reference sequence). The CDR3 sequence is CASSLATSNQPQHF. The CDR3 DNA reads TGTGCCAGCAGCTTAGCGACGAGCAATCAGCCCCAGCATTTT.

This chain uses TRBV7-8 with TRBJ2-5; 9 bases match TRBD2. Germline V gene data show CDR1 as SGHVS and CDR2 as FQNEAQ. This CDR3 contains 16 residues. V was pared by 1 base and J by 4 bases, with 7 bases of the junction left unmatched. In DNA form, the CDR3 reads TGTGCCAGCAGCTTAGGGCCGGCGGGGGGGCGAGAGACCCAGTACTTC. It specifies CASSLGPAGGRETQYF. Supplemented by reference TRBV7-8 and TRBJ2-5, the full variable domain reads GAGVSQSPRYKVAKRGQDVALRCDPISGHVSLFWYQQALGQGPEFLTYFQNEAQLDKSGLPSDRFFAERPEGSVSTLKIQRTQQEDSAVYLCASSLGPAGGRETQYFGPGTRLLVL.

This rearrangement joins TRBV5-6 to TRBJ2-7, with D unclear. V dropped 4 bases and J dropped 2 bases, with 10 bases sitting between them. The CDR3 contains 13 residues. Germline-derived CDR1 and CDR2 are SGHDT and YYEEEE. As DNA, the CDR3 is TGTGCCAGCAGCCCTATCGAGGCCTACGAGCAGTACTTC. Encoded protein: CASSPIEAYEQYF.

The rearrangement links TRBV4-3 to TRBJ1-1; possibly TRBD1 for D (6 bases). Trimming left V 0 bases short and J 0 bases short, with 26 bases between. The CDR3 sequence is 21 residues long. Germline CDR1 LGHNA, CDR2 YSLEER. CDR3 loop: CASSQDRGAVTRVRVNTEAFF. In DNA, the CDR3 is TGCGCCAGCAGCCAAGATCGGGGGGCAGTCACTCGGGTTCGGGTGAACACTGAAGCTTTCTTT.

The CDR3 bases are TGTGCCAGCAGCGTAGAGTCGACTGCCTCTGGAAACACCATATATTTT. Encoded protein: CASSVESTASGNTIYF. J is TRBJ1-3 and V is TRBV9; D gene ambiguous. This CDR3 is built from 16 residues. Per germline, CDR1 SGDLS and CDR2 YYNGEE. V was cut by 0 bases and J by 0 bases, with 10 bases left in between.

This clone was seen more than once but under ten times. This rearrangement joins TRBV5-1 to TRBJ1-2, with D possibly matching TRBD1 (5 bases). CDR1 and CDR2 from the germline V gene are SGHRS and YFSETQ. This CDR3 is built from 15 residues. V lost 2 bases, J lost 3 bases, and 14 bases lay in between. The CDR3 region has the DNA TGCGCCAGCAGCTTTGATGGGCAGGGATACTATGGCTACACCTTC. The encoded protein is CASSFDGQGYYGYTF.

The chain is built from TRBV25-1 and TRBJ1-4; 8 nucleotides agree with TRBD1. The CDR3 consists of 13 residues. The germline CDR1 and CDR2 sequences are MGHDK and SYGVNS. The trim removed 4 bases at V and 7 bases at J, leaving 2 bases unmatched. The CDR3 region is CASSVTGVEKLFF. The CDR3 nucleotides read TGTGCCAGCAGTGTGACAGGGGTTGAAAAACTGTTTTTT.

This chain links TRBV6-4 with TRBJ2-1; 8 positions agree with TRBD2. With 6 bases clipped from V and 5 bases from J, the junction kept 0 bases outside the gene matches. CDR3 length equals 12 residues. CDR1 and CDR2 from the germline V gene are MRHNA and SNTAGT. The DNA for the CDR3 is TGTGCCAGCAGACTAGCGGACAATGAGCAGTTCTTC. This codes for CASRLADNEQFF.

CDR3 nucleotides: TGTGCCAGCAGTGAATCCGGTTGGGGTTTAGTCACAGATACGCAGTATTTT. Residues: CASSESGWGLVTDTQYF. V and J are TRBV25-1 and TRBJ2-3; D gene unclear. Trimming took 1 base from V and 2 from J, leaving 16 bases between them. Germline-derived CDR1 and CDR2 are MGHDK and SYGVNS. The CDR3 extends over 17 amino acids.

The chain joins TRBV30 to TRBJ1-3, with 7 bases fitting TRBD1. The germline gives CDR1 GTSNPN, CDR2 SVGIG (reference sequence). The J segment lost 4 bases and the V segment lost 2 bases, leaving 2 bases of the junction unmatched. CDR3 length: 13 residues. The CDR3 DNA follows: TGTGCCTGGAGTAGACAGGGCGGAAACACCATATATTTT. Translating gives CAWSRQGGNTIYF.

V usage is TRBV2 and J usage is TRBJ2-3; the D is unclear. Germline CDR1 reads SNHLY; CDR2 reads FYNNEI. Trimming took off 3 bases at V and 0 bases at J, with 7 bases between the two ends. CDR3 length: 14 amino acids. DNA of the CDR3: TGTGCCAGCAGTGATTGGGTTAGCACAGATACGCAGTATTTT. Its protein is CASSDWVSTDTQYF.

The chain uses TRBV5-1 and TRBJ2-7; TRBD1 is a possible D gene (7 bases). Looked up from germline, CDR1 is SGHRS and CDR2 is YFSETQ. This CDR3 has 16 residues. V dropped 2 bases and J dropped 0 bases, with 15 bases sitting between them. In nucleotides, the CDR3 is TGCGCCAGCAGCTTTGGGGGGACAGCGACCTCCTACGAGCAGTACTTC. This translates into CASSFGGTATSYEQYF.

This chain joins TRBV9 and TRBJ2-1; 15 bases map to TRBD2. Germline V CDR1 and CDR2: SGDLS, YYNGEE. V shed 3 bases and J 0 bases; nucleotides not matched to a gene: 7. This CDR3 has 19 residues. The CDR3 nucleotides read TGTGCCAGCAGCGGCGGGACTAGCGGGGGGCTGAGCTCCTACAATGAGCAGTTCTTC. It yields the protein CASSGGTSGGLSSYNEQFF.

This clone was seen just once. The chain has TRBV10-1 and TRBJ2-5; D uncertain. V gave up 4 bases and J gave up 2 bases, with 8 bases separating them. The CDR3 is 13 residues long. The germline V gene has CDR1 WNHNN and CDR2 SYGVQD (reference sequence). CDR3 protein: CASSVGVQETQYF. The CDR3 nucleotides read TGCGCCAGCAGTGTAGGAGTTCAAGAGACCCAGTACTTC.

The rearrangement joins TRBV7-6 to TRBJ1-2; D not certain. V lost 5 bases and J lost 2, with 9 bases in between. This CDR3 is 13 amino acids long. Germline assignment: CDR1 SGHVS and CDR2 FNYEAQ. The CDR3 DNA reads as TGTGCCAGCAGCCCCCAGGAGAACTATGGCTACACCTTC. Amino acid sequence: CASSPQENYGYTF.